This TCR beta chain was recovered during a study of T cell repertoires in cytomegalovirus infection. Whole-study context: Signatures in public TCR beta sequences pointed to both CMV infection and matching HLA type.

MiXCR, applied by TCRdb to the reads, yields one record per CDR3 protein. The table has 650,000 to 850,000 distinct CDR3 sequences, 25% to 30% seen once; the top ten hold about 12%. This clonotype has just a few counts. Its specificity is not known. Study results and caveats: Public TCR beta family frequency separated CMV-and-HLA carriers, including in an independent cohort.

V was clipped by 8 bases and J by 0 bases, with 14 bases between them. This CDR3 is 15 amino acids long. Germline V CDR1 and CDR2: MNHNY, SVGAGI (reference sequence). This sample comprised cultured CD8+ T cells from PBMCs, obtained from culture after CMV antigen stimulation. The origin of this receptor is a human donor in good health (CMV status not recorded). Some clones in this sample may be carry-over from other donors' samples. The chain employs TRBV6-6 and TRBJ1-5; D gene ambiguous. CDR3 sequence: CASRSWRDSNQPQHF. In DNA form, the CDR3 reads TGTGCCAGCCGTTCCTGGAGGGATAGCAATCAGCCCCAGCATTTT.